The 4 T cell receptor beta chains reported below all come from one sample, sequenced in a study of blood T cell repertoires in COVID-19. Repertoires were generated with immunoSEQ multiplex PCR, while TCRdb's copy carries only in-frame clones and drops some. The sample lists under 70,000 clones; about 82% were seen once. Sequencing used peripheral blood. These receptors all stem from a human donor in a cohort sampled during active COVID-19.

The chain employs TRBV5-6 and TRBJ1-4; 9 bases fit TRBD1. This CDR3 comprises 15 residues. Germline trimming cut 5 bases from V and 5 bases from J; bases unmatched to any gene: 7. CDR1 SGHDT and CDR2 YYEEEE come from the germline V gene. The DNA of the CDR3 is TGTGCCAGCAGGCCGGGTGGGACAGGGAATGAAAAACTGTTTTTT. Its protein is CASRPGGTGNEKLFF.

The rearrangement uses TRBV7-2 and TRBJ2-7, with 10 bases fitting TRBD2. Germline V gene lookup returns CDR1 SGHTA and CDR2 FQGNSA. V trimming: 5 bases; J trimming: 2 bases; junction bases outside the gene matches: 6. The CDR3 is 15 amino acids. CDR3 protein: CASSPRTSGPYEQYF. The DNA for the CDR3 is TGTGCCAGCAGCCCACGGACTAGCGGACCCTACGAGCAGTACTTC.

This rearrangement joins TRBV18 to TRBJ1-1, with D unresolved. V shed 6 bases and J shed 4 bases, with 12 bases lying between them. This CDR3 region has 13 residues. Germline V CDR1 and CDR2: KGHSH, LQKENI. The CDR3 DNA reads TGTGCCAGCTCGCTGGAGCCGCCCACTGAAGCTTTCTTT. Amino acids: CASSLEPPTEAFF. The variable domain in full, completed from reference TRBV18 and TRBJ1-1, reads NAGVMQNPRHLVRRRGQEARLRCSPMKGHSHVYWYRQLPEEGLKFMVYLQKENIIDESGMPKERFSAEFPKEGPSILRIQQVVRGDSAAYFCASSLEPPTEAFFGQGTRLTVV.

This rearrangement joins TRBV2 to TRBJ1-6; D is unclear. Trimming took 7 bases from V and 7 from J, leaving 11 bases between them. The CDR3 runs 13 residues. Germline lookup yields CDR1 SNHLY and CDR2 FYNNEI. CDR3 in DNA: TGTGCCAGCACAGGCAGTCCAAATTCACCCCTCCACTTT. This encodes CASTGSPNSPLHF.